The sequence of this TCR beta chain was determined in a study of early T cells in non-severe SARS-CoV-2 infection. Germline assignment: CDR1 SGHAT and CDR2 FQNNGV. Between the trimmed V and J ends, which lost 1 base and 3 bases, there was a span of 3 bases. The CDR3 extends over 12 amino acids. TCRdb re-analysed the 5' RACE reads in MiXCR, keeping a single row per CDR3 protein. Among around 78,000 distinct CDR3 sequences listed, over 12% were seen once. This clonotype was recorded a few times. V usage is TRBV11-2 and J usage is TRBJ1-1; no clear D gene. Sequenced material: whole blood. This receptor was identified in an adult who was a healthcare worker with PCR-confirmed SARS-CoV-2 infection or an uninfected control (not recorded which). The CDR3 nucleotides read TGTGCCAGCAGCTTAGTTGACACTGAAGCTTTCTTT. Amino acid sequence: CASSLVDTEAFF.